This paragraph covers one T cell receptor (beta chain) sequence. Germline CDR1 is MDHEN and CDR2 is SYDVKM. This CDR3 is 17 amino acids long. With 2 bases removed from V and 0 bases from J, the gap between germline ends came to 14 bases. Authors' processing steps: Cell counts per sample came from amplifying reference gene primers. Clones were read by immunoSEQ multiplex PCR, and TCRdb kept only the in-frame ones, dropping some. D and trimming were read from the DNA, whereas the V and J calls and clone size are those reported in that table. The sample yields approximately 69,000 clones, roughly 76% seen once. This record belongs to a study of blood T cell repertoires in COVID-19.

This chain links TRBV28 with TRBJ1-3; D call uncertain. Sequenced input: peripheral blood. The TCR originated in a woman aged 65 to 85 with acute or convalescent COVID-19. In DNA, the CDR3 is TGTGCCAGCAGTTTAATACGGGTACCGGGCTCTGGAAACACCATATATTTT. It encodes CASSLIRVPGSGNTIYF. The whole variable domain, filled in from reference TRBV28 and TRBJ1-3, reads DVKVTQSSRYLVKRTGEKVFLECVQDMDHENMFWYRQDPGLGLRLIYFSYDVKMKEKGDIPEGYSVSREKKERFSLILESASTNQTSMYLCASSLIRVPGSGNTIYFGEGSWLTVV.